Listed below are T cell receptor beta chains from one sample, sequenced in a study of blood T cell repertoires in COVID-19. Generated by immunoSEQ multiplex PCR, the TCRdb table keeps only in-frame clones and is missing some. Here the sample spans about 270,000 clones, 88% being singletons. The specimen was PBMCs or T cells enriched from blood (not recorded which). These receptors were collected from a woman in her fifties or sixties who had recovered from COVID-19. CDR3s include the opening cysteine and the closing phenylalanine or tryptophan. Each record gives: D gene, J gene, V gene, CDR3 protein. The D gene is left open where the match is weak.

d_call: TRBD1; j_call: TRBJ1-2; v_call: TRBV28; cdr3_aa: CASSLRLGQGAGYGYTF
d_call: NA; j_call: TRBJ2-7; v_call: TRBV28; cdr3_aa: CASSPPGSRSGMGQYF
d_call: NA; j_call: TRBJ2-2; v_call: TRBV28; cdr3_aa: CASSLTGSTGELFF
d_call: NA; j_call: TRBJ1-4; v_call: TRBV5-1; cdr3_aa: CASSLGGSNEKLFF
d_call: TRBD1; j_call: TRBJ2-7; v_call: TRBV6-5; cdr3_aa: CASSKWTGDYEQYF
d_call: NA; j_call: TRBJ1-1; v_call: TRBV12-1; cdr3_aa: CASSFITPNTEAFF
d_call: TRBD2; j_call: TRBJ2-7; v_call: TRBV7-6; cdr3_aa: CASSKLAESSYEQYF
d_call: NA; j_call: TRBJ1-5; v_call: TRBV28; cdr3_aa: CASRGSNQPQHF
d_call: NA; j_call: TRBJ1-2; v_call: TRBV4-3; cdr3_aa: CASSQENINYGYTF
d_call: NA; j_call: TRBJ1-1; v_call: TRBV7-2; cdr3_aa: CASSLGGFAFF